This T cell receptor (beta chain) emerged from a study of T cell repertoires in cytomegalovirus infection. At the level of the study: Selection of CMV epitopes for the study included recently identified HLA-C-restricted and well-studied HLA-B-restricted ones. Study outcomes and limitations: In two of eight donors, the top clonotype was HLA-C-restricted CMV-specific.

This clonotype was counted only a few times. Its antigen is not known. V was clipped by 2 bases and J by 2 bases, with 12 bases between them. CDR1 MGHRA and CDR2 YSYEKL come from the germline V gene. CDR3 size: 15 residues. TCRdb re-derived calls from the reads in MiXCR, one entry per CDR3 protein. There are approximately 910,000 distinct CDR3 sequences in the sample; roughly 31% occur only once, and over 10% lies in the top ten. This material consisted of cultured CD8+ T cells from PBMCs, taken from culture after CMV antigen stimulation. V is TRBV4-1 and J is TRBJ1-1, with D tentatively TRBD1 (6 bases). The TCR sequence derives from a human donor in good health (CMV status not recorded). Some clones in this sample may be carry-over from other donors' samples. The CDR3, as DNA: TGCGCCAGCAGCCAATCGGGGACATCCAACACTGAAGCTTTCTTT. This codes for CASSQSGTSNTEAFF.